These 29 T cell receptor beta chains were sequenced from one sample in a study of T-cell reconstitution after alpha-beta-depleted transplantation in children. Unique molecular identifiers were used in preparing the TCRbeta library. TCRdb reprocessed the PCR reads via MiXCR and lists one record per CDR3 protein. Of about 240,000 distinct CDR3 sequences in the sample, approximately 12% were seen once. Material: PBMCs from the stem cell graft donor, obtained from the stem cell graft. These receptors came from a human donor who donated a stem cell graft to a child with acute lymphoblastic leukemia.

This clonotype was counted at least ten times. The chain combines TRBV28 with TRBJ2-5; 10 nucleotides align to TRBD2. The V gene end was trimmed by 5 bases and the J gene end by 1 base; junction bases not matched to a gene: 4. The CDR3 sequence is 15 residues long. From germline, CDR1 is MDHEN and CDR2 SYDVKM. The CDR3 here is CASSPAGGPQETQYF. The CDR3 DNA reads TGTGCCAGCAGTCCAGCGGGAGGGCCCCAAGAGACCCAGTACTTC.

This clonotype appeared many times. The chain employs TRBV28 and TRBJ2-4; D possibly matches TRBD1 or TRBD2 (5 bases each). The V end was cut by 5 bases, the J end by 6 bases, with 8 bases between. Germline-derived CDR1 and CDR2 are MDHEN and SYDVKM. This CDR3 comprises 12 residues. The CDR3 spells CASSGDVNIQYF. The CDR3 DNA is TGTGCCAGCAGTGGGGACGTAAACATTCAGTACTTC.

This clonotype was seen many times. J is TRBJ2-1 and V is TRBV27; D is tentatively TRBD1 or TRBD2 (5 bases each). Germline CDR1 is MNHEY and CDR2 is SMNVEV (reference sequence). V was pared by 5 bases and J by 10 bases, with 24 bases between. This CDR3 comprises 16 residues. CDR3 residues: CASSPTTPRGDIEQFF. CDR3 bases: TGTGCCAGCAGTCCGACCACGCCTAGAGGGGATATCGAGCAGTTCTTC.

This clonotype was observed at least ten times. The chain carries TRBV18 and TRBJ2-2; D is unresolved. Looked up from germline, CDR1 is KGHSH and CDR2 is LQKENI. The CDR3 sequence is 16 residues long. Trimming cost V 0 bases and J 2 bases, with 10 bases left between them. The CDR3 DNA reads as TGTGCCAGCTCACCACCGGCTCTTCGAAACACCGGGGAGCTGTTTTTT. As protein: CASSPPALRNTGELFF.

This clonotype was seen ten or more times. The V gene is TRBV28, the J gene TRBJ1-3, with no clear D. CDR1 is MDHEN and CDR2 is SYDVKM in the germline V gene. The V end lost 6 bases, the J end lost 7 bases, and 4 bases lay between the germline ends. The CDR3 runs 10 residues. CDR3 sequence reads: CASSDNTIYF. CDR3 in DNA: TGTGCCAGCAGCGACAACACCATATATTTT.

This chain connects TRBV7-3 to TRBJ2-2; 10 bases map to TRBD2. The germline CDR1 and CDR2 sequences are SGHTA and FQGTGA. Trimming took 0 bases from V and 6 from J; bases not matched to a gene: 1. The CDR3 is made up of 15 amino acids. The CDR3 nucleotides read TGTGCCAGCAGCTTAACCGGGACTAGCGCCGGGGAGCTGTTTTTT. It yields the protein CASSLTGTSAGELFF.

This clonotype was counted ten times or more. The chain carries TRBV6-5 and TRBJ1-1; D uncertain. Germline CDR1 and CDR2: MNHEY and SVGAGI. This CDR3 spans 16 amino acids. V was pared by 2 bases and J by 1 base, with 14 bases between. The CDR3 nucleotides are TGTGCCAGCAGTTACCGAAGCCTATTCGGGAACACTGAAGCTTTCTTT. Translation: CASSYRSLFGNTEAFF.

This clonotype has at least ten counts. The chain links TRBV27 to TRBJ1-4; no clear D gene. This CDR3 is 14 amino acids long. V lost 2 bases, J lost 5 bases, and 9 bases lay in between. Germline V gene sequence: CDR1 MNHEY, CDR2 SMNVEV (reference sequence). The CDR3 DNA sequence: TGTGCCAGCAGTTTAAATCGAAGAAATGAAAAACTGTTTTTT. Protein: CASSLNRRNEKLFF.

This clonotype was recorded at least ten times. The rearrangement uses TRBV6-1 and TRBJ2-2, with D uncertain. Germline values: CDR1 MNHNS, CDR2 SASEGT. V lost 5 bases to trimming and J lost 11 bases, with 18 bases between them. The length of the CDR3 is 14 residues. In DNA form, the CDR3 reads TGTGCCAGCAGTCCCGCGACGCGGCCGCTTGAGCTGTTTTTT. Encoded protein: CASSPATRPLELFF.

At least ten counts were recorded for this clonotype. The V call is TRBV6-2 or TRBV6-3, the J call TRBJ2-1, with unresolved D. Trimming pared 2 bases from V and 4 bases from J, leaving 9 bases between. The CDR3 totals 14 residues. Germline V gene data show CDR1 as MNHEY and CDR2 as SVGEGT. The CDR3 protein is CASSYLGQYNEQFF. Here the CDR3 DNA reads TGTGCCAGCAGTTACCTCGGGCAGTACAATGAGCAGTTCTTC.

This clonotype was seen repeatedly, ten times or more. This chain uses TRBV10-1 with TRBJ2-7; TRBD2 is a possible D gene (5 bases). V lost 5 bases, J lost 3 bases, and 14 bases lay in between. The germline gives CDR1 WNHNN, CDR2 SYGVQD (reference sequence). The CDR3 runs to 14 residues. As DNA, the CDR3 is TGCGCCAGCAGTCGAGATTTAAGCGGCTACGAGCAGTACTTC. Translation: CASSRDLSGYEQYF.

This clonotype was recorded many times. The chain carries TRBV7-2 and TRBJ2-3; D call uncertain. CDR1 and CDR2 (germline): SGHTA, FQGNSA. The CDR3 is made up of 13 amino acids. V was trimmed by 2 bases and J by 2 bases, leaving 5 bases between them. DNA of the CDR3: TGTGCCAGCAGCTTAACGGCCACAGATACGCAGTATTTT. This codes for CASSLTATDTQYF. Full variable domain (missing parts from reference TRBV7-2 and TRBJ2-3): GAGVSQSPSNKVTEKGKDVELRCDPISGHTALYWYRQSLGQGLEFLIYFQGNSAPDKSGLPSDRFSAERTGGSVSTLTIQRTQQEDSAVYLCASSLTATDTQYFGPGTRLTVL.

This clonotype was detected ten times or more. The V and J genes are TRBV20-1 and TRBJ2-3; 10 nucleotides line up with TRBD2. CDR3 size: 15 residues. After removal of 6 bases from V and 2 bases from J, the junction contained 8 bases not matched to a gene. Germline V CDR1 and CDR2: DFQATT, SNEGSKA (reference sequence). The CDR3 region is CSALSSGGTTDTQYF. The DNA for the CDR3 is TGCAGTGCGCTGAGTAGCGGGGGGACCACAGATACGCAGTATTTT.

This clonotype has ten or more counts. This chain links TRBV30 with TRBJ1-5; a weak D match, TRBD1 (6 bases). The CDR3 covers 14 residues. The germline CDR1 and CDR2 sequences are GTSNPN and SVGIG (reference sequence). V lost 1 base and J 6 bases, leaving 13 bases between the germline ends. The CDR3 region has the DNA TGTGCCTGGAGTGAGGGGGGCCGAGGTCAGCCCCAGCATTTT. This translates into CAWSEGGRGQPQHF.

This clonotype was observed at least ten times. The rearrangement links TRBV4-3 to TRBJ2-3; unclear D gene. The germline gives CDR1 LGHNA, CDR2 YSLEER. CDR3 size: 14 residues. Trimming pared 1 base from V and 4 bases from J, leaving 9 bases between. DNA for the CDR3: TGCGCCAGCAGCCAAGTTGGAGTCTCAGATACGCAGTATTTT. This translates into CASSQVGVSDTQYF.

There are many counts of this clonotype. CDR3 DNA sequence: TGTGCCAGCAGTTCCCAGGGGAACACTGAAGCTTTCTTT. Encoded protein: CASSSQGNTEAFF. This rearrangement joins TRBV27 to TRBJ1-1; D perhaps matches TRBD1 (5 bases). Germline assignment: CDR1 MNHEY and CDR2 SMNVEV (reference sequence). The V and J ends lost 4 bases and 1 base respectively, with 7 bases between them. The CDR3 totals 13 residues.

This clonotype was picked up many times. The V and J genes are TRBV6-5 and TRBJ2-7, with TRBD1 as a possible D gene (5 bases). Germline CDR1 and CDR2: MNHEY and SVGAGI. CDR3 length equals 15 residues. V shed 5 bases and J shed 2 bases, with 16 bases lying between them. This chain's CDR3 is CASSPTVGLTYEQYF. CDR3 DNA: TGTGCCAGCAGTCCGACGGTGGGGCTAACCTACGAGCAGTACTTC.

This clonotype was observed at least ten times. The chain joins TRBV7-2 to TRBJ1-1; D remains unclear. Germline lookup yields CDR1 SGHTA and CDR2 FQGNSA. V was pared by 2 bases and J by 4 bases, with 11 bases between. The CDR3 contains 14 residues. CDR3 amino acids: CASSLNGVSTEAFF. In nucleotides, the CDR3 is TGTGCCAGCAGCTTAAATGGGGTGAGCACTGAAGCTTTCTTT.

This clonotype was seen many times. The chain has TRBV6-4 and TRBJ1-1; TRBD1 agrees at 7 bases. Germline V lookup: CDR1 MRHNA, CDR2 SNTAGT. The CDR3 sequence is 17 residues long. With 7 bases clipped from V and 0 bases from J, the junction kept 14 bases outside the gene matches. The CDR3 here is CASTTTGNLFMNTEAFF. CDR3 nucleotide sequence: TGTGCCAGCACCACGACAGGGAACCTTTTTATGAACACTGAAGCTTTCTTT.

V usage is TRBV5-6 and J usage is TRBJ2-7; D is perhaps TRBD1 (6 bases). From germline, CDR1 is SGHDT and CDR2 YYEEEE. The CDR3 is 15 amino acids. V dropped 2 bases and J dropped 3 bases, with 15 bases sitting between them. CDR3 loop: CASSFTLTRGYEQYF. The CDR3 bases are TGTGCCAGCAGCTTTACTTTGACCAGGGGCTACGAGCAGTACTTC.

This clonotype was counted ten times or more. This sequence joins TRBV27 and TRBJ1-2; D uncertain. The CDR3 runs to 18 residues. V was clipped by 6 bases and J by 4 bases, with 27 bases between them. Germline V gene sequence: CDR1 MNHEY, CDR2 SMNVEV (reference sequence). The CDR3 region has the DNA TGTGCCAGCAGATCACAAGATTTTCGGGTCCCCCGTGGCTATGGCTACACCTTC. It translates to CASRSQDFRVPRGYGYTF.

The chain couples TRBV29-1 to TRBJ2-7; tentatively, D is TRBD1 (6 bases). CDR3 size: 12 residues. V was pared by 3 bases and J by 5 bases, with 11 bases between. Germline V gene data show CDR1 as SQVTM and CDR2 as ANQGSEA. CDR3 sequence reads: CSVDRGQNEQYF. The CDR3 coding sequence is TGCAGCGTTGACCGAGGACAGAACGAGCAGTACTTC.

This clonotype has more than one count but fewer than ten. V usage is TRBV5-1 and J usage is TRBJ2-7; no clear D gene. Germline CDR1 is SGHRS and CDR2 is YFSETQ. V lost 4 bases and J lost 2, with 13 bases in between. The CDR3 consists of 14 residues. Here the CDR3 reads CASSPNALTYEQYF. Written as DNA, the CDR3 is TGCGCCAGCAGCCCCAATGCTCTTACCTACGAGCAGTACTTC.

This clonotype occurred many times. The CDR3 DNA reads TGCAGCGCGGGACTAGCGGGAGGTCGCACAGATACGCAGTATTTT. It encodes CSAGLAGGRTDTQYF. The chain carries TRBV29-1 and TRBJ2-3; 15 bases map to TRBD2. In germline, CDR1 is SQVTM, CDR2 ANQGSEA. The CDR3 sequence is 15 residues long. The V segment lost 7 bases and the J segment 1 base; nucleotides outside the gene matches: 3.

This clonotype occurred many times. The chain combines TRBV5-1 with TRBJ2-3, with 9 bases aligning to TRBD1. The CDR3 spans 14 residues. Germline V gene lookup returns CDR1 SGHRS and CDR2 YFSETQ. J lost 6 bases, V lost 3 bases, and 5 bases had no gene match. The CDR3 reads CASSSGQGGDTQYF. As DNA, the CDR3 is TGCGCCAGCAGCTCGGGACAGGGCGGGGATACGCAGTATTTT.

This clonotype has a count of ten or more. The V call is TRBV5-5, the J call TRBJ2-3; 7 bases are a match to TRBD1. Trimming at V came to 4 bases and at J to 4 bases, leaving 6 bases not matched to a gene. This CDR3 is built from 14 residues. Germline CDR1 reads SGHKS; CDR2 reads YYEKEE (reference sequence). DNA for the CDR3: TGTGCCAGCAGCCTGTACGGACAGGCAGATACGCAGTATTTT. Its protein is CASSLYGQADTQYF.

This clonotype appeared many times. V usage is TRBV5-1 and J usage is TRBJ2-4; 9 nucleotides agree with TRBD2. Trimming took 2 bases from V and 3 from J; bases not matched to a gene: 6. The CDR3 consists of 16 residues. Germline CDR1 SGHRS, CDR2 YFSETQ. This CDR3 reads CASSFSGGEVKNIQYF. DNA for the CDR3: TGCGCCAGCAGCTTTAGCGGGGGTGAAGTCAAAAACATTCAGTACTTC.

The chain joins TRBV25-1 to TRBJ1-5, with D perhaps matching TRBD1 (6 bases). This CDR3 spans 15 amino acids. Germline lookup yields CDR1 MGHDK and CDR2 SYGVNS. V lost 2 bases, J lost 4 bases, and 12 bases lay in between. CDR3 coding DNA: TGTGCCAGCAGTGAAACAGGGAGACTTAATCAGCCCCAGCATTTT. It is translated as CASSETGRLNQPQHF.

The table lists this clonotype with many counts. The gene calls are TRBV7-2 and TRBJ2-1; TRBD2 agrees at 8 bases. The germline gives CDR1 SGHTA, CDR2 FQGNSA. The CDR3 covers 15 residues. With V trimmed by 8 bases and J by 2 bases, 8 bases remained unmatched. The CDR3 region is CASCGERGTYNEQFF. CDR3 sequence (DNA): TGTGCCAGCTGCGGGGAGCGGGGGACCTACAATGAGCAGTTCTTC. Looking up the rest from reference TRBV7-2 and TRBJ2-1 gives the full variable domain: GAGVSQSPSNKVTEKGKDVELRCDPISGHTALYWYRQSLGQGLEFLIYFQGNSAPDKSGLPSDRFSAERTGGSVSTLTIQRTQQEDSAVYLCASCGERGTYNEQFFGPGTRLTVL.